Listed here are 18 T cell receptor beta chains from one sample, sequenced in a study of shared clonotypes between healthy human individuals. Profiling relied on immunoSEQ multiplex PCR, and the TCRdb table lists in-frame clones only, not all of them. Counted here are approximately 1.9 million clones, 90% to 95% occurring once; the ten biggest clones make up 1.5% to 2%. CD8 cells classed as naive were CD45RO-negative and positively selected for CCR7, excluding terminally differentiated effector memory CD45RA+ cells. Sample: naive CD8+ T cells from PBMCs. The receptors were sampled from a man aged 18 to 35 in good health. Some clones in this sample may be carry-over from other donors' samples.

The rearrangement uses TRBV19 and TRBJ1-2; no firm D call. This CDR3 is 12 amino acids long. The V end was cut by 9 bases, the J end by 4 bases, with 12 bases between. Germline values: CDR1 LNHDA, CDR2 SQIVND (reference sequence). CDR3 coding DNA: TGTGCCAGCTTAGGTACCGGCTATGGCTACACCTTC. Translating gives CASLGTGYGYTF.

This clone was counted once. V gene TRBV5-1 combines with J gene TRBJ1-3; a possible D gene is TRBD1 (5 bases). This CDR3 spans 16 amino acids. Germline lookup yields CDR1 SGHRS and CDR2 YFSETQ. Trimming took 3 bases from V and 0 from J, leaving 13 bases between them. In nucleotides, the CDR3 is TGCGCCAGCAGCTCCGAAGGGGCGCTCTCTGGAAACACCATATATTTT. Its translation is CASSSEGALSGNTIYF.

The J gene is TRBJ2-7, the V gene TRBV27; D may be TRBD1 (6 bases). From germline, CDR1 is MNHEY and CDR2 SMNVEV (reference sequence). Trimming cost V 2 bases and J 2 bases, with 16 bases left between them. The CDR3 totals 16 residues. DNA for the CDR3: TGTGCCAGCAGTTTAGCCACAGGGATTTTCGCCTACGAGCAGTACTTC. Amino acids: CASSLATGIFAYEQYF.

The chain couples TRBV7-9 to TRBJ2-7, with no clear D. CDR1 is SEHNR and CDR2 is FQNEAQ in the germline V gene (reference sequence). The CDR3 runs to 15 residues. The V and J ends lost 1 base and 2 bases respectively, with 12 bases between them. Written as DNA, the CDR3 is TGTGCCAGCAGCTTAGGAGGTTTAGGTGCCTACGAGCAGTACTTC. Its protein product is CASSLGGLGAYEQYF.

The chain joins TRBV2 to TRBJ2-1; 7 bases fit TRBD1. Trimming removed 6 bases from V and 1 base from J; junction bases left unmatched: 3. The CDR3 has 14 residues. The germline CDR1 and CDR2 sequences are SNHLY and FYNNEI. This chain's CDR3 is CASSPGQSYNEQFF. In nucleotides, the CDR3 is TGTGCCAGCAGCCCGGGACAGTCCTACAATGAGCAGTTCTTC.

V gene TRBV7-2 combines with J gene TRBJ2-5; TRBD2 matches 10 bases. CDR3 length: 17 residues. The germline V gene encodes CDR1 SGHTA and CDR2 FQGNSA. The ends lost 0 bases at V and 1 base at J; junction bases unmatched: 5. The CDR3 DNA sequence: TGTGCCAGCAGCTTAGCGCGGCTAGCGGGAGTCCAAGAGACCCAGTACTTC. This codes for CASSLARLAGVQETQYF.

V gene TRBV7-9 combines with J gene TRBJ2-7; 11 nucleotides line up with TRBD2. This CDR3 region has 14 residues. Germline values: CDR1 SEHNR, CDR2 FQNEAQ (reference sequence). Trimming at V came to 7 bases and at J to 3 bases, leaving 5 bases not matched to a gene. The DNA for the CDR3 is TGTGCCAGCACTGGGACTAGCGGTAGCTACGAGCAGTACTTC. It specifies CASTGTSGSYEQYF.

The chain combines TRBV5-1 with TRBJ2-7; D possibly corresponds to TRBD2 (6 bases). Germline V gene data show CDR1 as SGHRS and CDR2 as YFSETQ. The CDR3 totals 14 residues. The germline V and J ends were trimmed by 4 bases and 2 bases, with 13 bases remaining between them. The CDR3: CASSADYPPYEQYF. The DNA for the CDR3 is TGCGCCAGCAGCGCGGACTATCCCCCCTACGAGCAGTACTTC.

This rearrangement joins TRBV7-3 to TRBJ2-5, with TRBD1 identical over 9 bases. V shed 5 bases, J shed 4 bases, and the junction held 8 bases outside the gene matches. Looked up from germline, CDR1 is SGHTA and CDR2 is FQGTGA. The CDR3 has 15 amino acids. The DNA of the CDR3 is TGTGCCAGCAGCCCGGGACAGGGTCTGGGAGAGACCCAGTACTTC. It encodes CASSPGQGLGETQYF.

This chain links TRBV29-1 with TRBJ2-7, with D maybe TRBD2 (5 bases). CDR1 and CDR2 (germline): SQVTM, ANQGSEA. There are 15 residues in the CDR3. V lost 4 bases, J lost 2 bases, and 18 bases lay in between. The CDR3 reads CSVAGSSAGPYEQYF. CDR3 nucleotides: TGCAGCGTTGCGGGATCATCCGCGGGCCCCTACGAGCAGTACTTC.

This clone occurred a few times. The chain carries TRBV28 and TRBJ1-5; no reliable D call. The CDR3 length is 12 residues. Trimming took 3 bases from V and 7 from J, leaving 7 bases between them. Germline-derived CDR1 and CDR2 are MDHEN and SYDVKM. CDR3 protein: CASSLEAQPQHF. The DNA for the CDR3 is TGTGCCAGCAGTTTGGAGGCCCAGCCCCAGCATTTT.

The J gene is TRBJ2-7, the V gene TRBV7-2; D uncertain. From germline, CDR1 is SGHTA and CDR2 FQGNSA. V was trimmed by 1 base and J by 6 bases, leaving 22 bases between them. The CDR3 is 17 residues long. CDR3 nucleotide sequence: TGTGCCAGCAGCTTAGGGGTTCCGGGCTTCCCAGCCACCGAGCAGTACTTC. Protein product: CASSLGVPGFPATEQYF.

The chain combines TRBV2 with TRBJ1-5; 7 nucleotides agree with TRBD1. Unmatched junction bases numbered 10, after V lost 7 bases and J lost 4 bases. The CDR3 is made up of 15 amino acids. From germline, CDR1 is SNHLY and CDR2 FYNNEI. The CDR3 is CASNGGTASNQPQHF. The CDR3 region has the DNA TGTGCCAGCAATGGGGGGACAGCCTCGAATCAGCCCCAGCATTTT.

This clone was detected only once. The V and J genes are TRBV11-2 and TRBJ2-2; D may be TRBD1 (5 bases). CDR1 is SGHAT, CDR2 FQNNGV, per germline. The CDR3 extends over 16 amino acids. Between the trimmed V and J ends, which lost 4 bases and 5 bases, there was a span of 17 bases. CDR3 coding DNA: TGTGCCAGCAGCTACCAAAGTAGGGGTGGTACCGGGGAGCTGTTTTTT. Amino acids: CASSYQSRGGTGELFF. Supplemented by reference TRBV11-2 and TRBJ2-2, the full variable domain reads EAGVAQSPRYKIIEKRQSVAFWCNPISGHATLYWYQQILGQGPKLLIQFQNNGVVDDSQLPKDRFSAERLKGVDSTLKIQPAKLEDSAVYLCASSYQSRGGTGELFFGEGSRLTVL.

As DNA, the CDR3 is TGCAGCGCCTGGACAGACGAAGGAGCTGCTTTCTTT. Its protein product is CSAWTDEGAAFF. The chain combines TRBV29-1 with TRBJ1-1; D is perhaps TRBD1 (6 bases). The V end was cut by 7 bases, the J end by 11 bases, with 20 bases between. Germline-derived CDR1 and CDR2 are SQVTM and ANQGSEA. This CDR3 spans 12 amino acids.

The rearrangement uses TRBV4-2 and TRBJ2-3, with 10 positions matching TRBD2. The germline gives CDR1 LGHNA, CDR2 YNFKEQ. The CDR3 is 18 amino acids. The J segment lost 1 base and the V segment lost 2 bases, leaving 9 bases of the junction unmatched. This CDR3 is CASSQLRVGTSGTDTQYF. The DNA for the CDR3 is TGTGCCAGCAGCCAATTGAGAGTAGGGACTAGCGGCACAGATACGCAGTATTTT.

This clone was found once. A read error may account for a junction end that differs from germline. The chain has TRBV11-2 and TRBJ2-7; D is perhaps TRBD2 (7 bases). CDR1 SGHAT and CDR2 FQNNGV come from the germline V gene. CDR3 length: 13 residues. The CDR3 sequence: CASSLGGRGGDLF. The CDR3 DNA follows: TGTGCCAGCAGCTTAGGTGGCAGAGGGGGGGATTTATTC.

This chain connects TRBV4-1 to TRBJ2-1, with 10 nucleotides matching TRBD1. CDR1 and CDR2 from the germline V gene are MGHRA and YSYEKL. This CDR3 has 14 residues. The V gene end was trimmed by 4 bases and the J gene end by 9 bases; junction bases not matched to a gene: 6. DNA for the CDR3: TGCGCCAGCAGCCTGGTAGGGACAGGGGTTGAGCAGTTCTTC. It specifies CASSLVGTGVEQFF.